This TCR beta chain appears in the sequencing data of a study of Ad26.COV2.S vaccination and SARS-CoV-2 variants. Turning to the study itself: In the COV1001 trial, the donor was in the Ad26.COV2.S arm. Dosing was one shot or two shots 56 days apart.

Comment on this clone: Its target is unknown.

The study, taken as a whole, reports: Vaccine recipients had higher spike-specific TCR breadth than placebo recipients.

J lost 5 bases, V lost 4 bases, and 10 bases had no gene match. This CDR3 region has 16 residues. Germline lookup yields CDR1 SGHRS and CDR2 YFSETQ. Sequencing used immunoSEQ multiplex PCR; TCRdb keeps in-frame clones, though not all of them. The sample carries hundreds of thousands of clones, 80% to 90% recorded once. Specified treatment: around 19 received Ad26.COV2.S at low or high dose, single or two shots; about 5 received placebo; per-sample allocation not given. Day 63 following the first vaccine or placebo injection was when the samples were taken. Donation came from an adult in Boston who was aged 18-55 years.

The material was peripheral blood, obtained in a trial of Ad26.COV2.S vaccine versus placebo. This receptor was obtained from a person between 18 and 65 years old who received the Ad26.COV2.S COVID-19 vaccine or a placebo. The V gene is TRBV5-1, the J gene TRBJ2-3; TRBD2 matches 10 bases. The CDR3 sequence is CASSLERGGPRDTQYF. DNA of the CDR3: TGCGCCAGCAGCCTAGAGCGGGGGGGCCCGAGAGATACGCAGTATTTT.